The present T cell receptor beta chain was sequenced within a study of cytomegalovirus exposure and HLA in healthy donors. As for the study in general: Drawn from HLA-typed donors, about 85 million unique TCRs were held in an early data release.

This clone was seen more than once but under ten times. The antigen remains unidentified. PCR used 60 Vbeta primers and 13 Jbeta primers. Generated by immunoSEQ multiplex PCR, the TCRdb table keeps only in-frame clones and is missing some. The data show 35,000 to 45,000 clones, under 70% seen once. Study-wide results and caveats: Immune exposure information comprised only CMV serostatus. The study carried out a later analysis of TCR beta sequences. It associated 16,951 of them with specific HLA alleles at a false discovery rate of 0.05. Further analysis was carried out later, and it showed several of the most significant clusters appearing linked to common viral pathogens.

V lost 0 bases, J lost 5 bases, and 9 bases lay in between. The CDR3 is 14 residues long. Germline-derived CDR1 and CDR2 are SGDLS and YYNGEE. The sequenced sample consisted of PBMCs. The chain carries TRBV9 and TRBJ2-1; D is perhaps TRBD1 (5 bases). The clonotype originates from a man aged 60 to 69 in good health and CMV-seropositive. The chain's CDR3 is CASSVGGDDNEQFF. The CDR3 DNA is TGTGCCAGCAGCGTAGGGGGCGACGACAATGAGCAGTTCTTC.